This T cell receptor beta chain was retrieved from a study of glioma-infiltrating T cells (dated by TCRdb to the mid-2010s). Study-level background: The study sequenced TCR alpha- and beta-chain repertoires from glioma tissue, from non-neoplastic brain tissue and from matched peripheral blood mononuclear cells. Each tissue-infiltrating repertoire was compared with the same patient's peripheral blood repertoire to measure divergence between tissue and blood T-cell populations. The paired cohort was made up of three low-grade glioma patients, seven to nine primary glioblastoma patients and three non-glioma patients who contributed non-neoplastic brain tissue.

Concerning this clonotype: Its antigen target is currently unknown. This may arise from a read error, as a much more abundant clone is one base away.

CDR3 length: 17 amino acids, cysteine to phenylalanine. Just CDR3 DNA is preserved here, 51 bases in frame from base 1. Trimming accounts for 5 bases at V and 10 bases at J, while the number of junction bases matched to no gene is 15. As encoded in the germline V gene, CDR1 is SGHAT while CDR2 is FQNNGV. The iRepertoire nested amplicon-rescue multiplex PCR (arm-PCR) platform was used to amplify TCR alpha and beta CDR3 regions from RNA. The input for one-step reverse transcription and amplification was roughly 100-450 ng of either tissue mRNA or PBMC total RNA. Following bead purification, Illumina adapters were added by a secondary multiplex PCR, and libraries between 200 and 400 bp were gel-purified. Internal 6-nucleotide barcodes were carried by the libraries and were used for demultiplexing. The libraries were sequenced on an Illumina MiSeq using 2x220 or 2x250 nucleotide paired-end reads. Turning to the authors' computational methods: Paired reads were merged with FLASH 1.2.11 and aligned to the GRCh37 human genome with BWA-MEM before extracting TRA and TRB reads. V and J assignment used an IMGT-derived reference of cassette sequences and CDR3 motifs that included pseudogenes. Reads were translated in three frames, and productive CDR3s were defined as those with a C...FGXG motif and no stop codons. Unique combinations of V-J cassette pair and CDR3 amino acid sequence were defined as clonotypes. Reads were filtered by Hamming distance, with the threshold set by the sequence error rate of each sample in mapped regions. The public reads were run again by TCRdb, first through fastp at Q25 and then through MiXCR, and only productive beta chains were kept. All rows with the same CDR3 protein become a single entry with the most common DNA and genes. The V and J calls, along with clone size, are taken from TCRdb and not from the paper's own processing. The sample table shows over 80,000 distinct CDR3 sequences, and approximately 39% are seen once. Clones ranked in the top ten supply 30% to 40% of the sample.

The investigation overall reported the following: Only a very small number of CDR3 sequences turned up in both tissue and blood, a result put down to high CDR3 diversity combined with limited sampling. VJ-independent divergence between tissue and blood was lower than expected in non-neoplastic patients but higher than expected in all gliomas, particularly low-grade gliomas. The group comparisons were based on small numbers of patients: three non-neoplastic, three low-grade glioma and roughly eight glioblastoma patients.

The chain is made from TRBV11-2 and TRBJ2-1; 12 bases in the middle match TRBD2. The TCR comes from a human donor with low-grade glioma or glioblastoma, undergoing nonglioma brain surgery, or in good health (not recorded which). Specimen: glioma tissue, nonneoplastic brain tissue, or PBMCs (not recorded which). The CDR3 reads CASSPMVLAGGSEEQFF. The bases read TGTGCCAGCAGCCCGATGGTTCTAGCGGGAGGGTCGGAAGAGCAGTTCTTC.